This T cell receptor beta chain was retrieved from a study of beta chain features in type 1 diabetes. General study findings and limits: Researchers report that Type 1 diabetes patients had moderately but significantly shorter TCRB CDR3s across all four CD4+ subsets.

Concerning this clone itself: Its antigen is not identified.

Of the isolated RNA, all was reverse transcribed, and so the sequenced material was expressed TCRB transcripts. Sequencing used immunoSEQ multiplex PCR; TCRdb keeps in-frame clones, though not all of them. The sample has roughly 700,000 clones, about an eighth seen once. The TCR comes from a man between 18 and 29 years old with type 1 diabetes. Sequencing input: naive CD4+ T cells from blood.

CDR3 residues: CASTYEQYF. The DNA of the CDR3 is TGTGCCAGCACCTACGAGCAGTACTTC. The chain employs TRBV9 and TRBJ2-7; D not resolved. The CDR3 totals 9 residues. V shed 6 bases and J shed 2 bases, with 0 bases lying between them. Germline CDR1 SGDLS, CDR2 YYNGEE.